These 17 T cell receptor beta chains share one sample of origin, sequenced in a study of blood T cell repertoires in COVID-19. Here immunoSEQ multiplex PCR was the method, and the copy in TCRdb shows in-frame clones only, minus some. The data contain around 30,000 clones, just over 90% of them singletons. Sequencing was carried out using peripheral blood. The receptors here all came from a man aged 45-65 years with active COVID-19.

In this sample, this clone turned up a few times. CDR3 sequence (DNA): TGTGCCAGCAGCTTGAGGAGAGGGTGGCCCGGGGAGCTGTTTTTT. It specifies CASSLRRGWPGELFF. This chain links TRBV7-9 with TRBJ2-2, with a possible D match to TRBD2 (5 bases). Trimming removed 3 bases at V and 6 bases at J, with 14 bases between. The CDR3 totals 15 residues. Germline V gene lookup returns CDR1 SEHNR and CDR2 FQNEAQ (reference sequence).

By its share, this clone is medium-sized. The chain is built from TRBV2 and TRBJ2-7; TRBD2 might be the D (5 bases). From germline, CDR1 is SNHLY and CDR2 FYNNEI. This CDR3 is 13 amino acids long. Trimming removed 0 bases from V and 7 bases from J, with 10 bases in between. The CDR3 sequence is CASSEAGLWEQYF. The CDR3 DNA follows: TGTGCCAGCAGTGAAGCAGGACTGTGGGAGCAGTACTTC.

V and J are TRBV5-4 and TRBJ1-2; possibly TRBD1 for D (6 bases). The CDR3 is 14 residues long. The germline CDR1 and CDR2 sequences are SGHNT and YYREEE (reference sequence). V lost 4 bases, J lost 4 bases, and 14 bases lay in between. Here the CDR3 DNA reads TGTGCCAGCAGCGTTGGGGGCAGGGGCTATGGCTACACCTTC. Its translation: CASSVGGRGYGYTF.

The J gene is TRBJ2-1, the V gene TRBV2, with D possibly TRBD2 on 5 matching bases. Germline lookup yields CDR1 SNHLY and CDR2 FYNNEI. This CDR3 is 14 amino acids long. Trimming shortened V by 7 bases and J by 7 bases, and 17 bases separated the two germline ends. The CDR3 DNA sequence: TGTGCCAGCACTAGAGAAGGGAGCCCAAATGAGCAGTTCTTC. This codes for CASTREGSPNEQFF.

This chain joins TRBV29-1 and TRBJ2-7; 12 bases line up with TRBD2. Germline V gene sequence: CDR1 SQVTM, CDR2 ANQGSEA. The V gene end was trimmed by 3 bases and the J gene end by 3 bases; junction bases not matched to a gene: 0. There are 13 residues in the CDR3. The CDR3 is CSVEGLAGYEQYF. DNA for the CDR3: TGCAGCGTTGAGGGACTAGCGGGCTACGAGCAGTACTTC.

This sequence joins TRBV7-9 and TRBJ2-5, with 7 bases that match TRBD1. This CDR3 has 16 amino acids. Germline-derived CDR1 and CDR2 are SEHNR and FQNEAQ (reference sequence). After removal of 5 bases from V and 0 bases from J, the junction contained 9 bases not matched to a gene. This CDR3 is CASSEKTGSYQETQYF. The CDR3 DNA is TGTGCCAGCAGCGAGAAGACAGGGTCGTACCAAGAGACCCAGTACTTC.

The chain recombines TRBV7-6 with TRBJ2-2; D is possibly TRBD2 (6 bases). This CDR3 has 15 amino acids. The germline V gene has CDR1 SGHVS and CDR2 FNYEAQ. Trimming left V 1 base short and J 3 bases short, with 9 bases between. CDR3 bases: TGTGCCAGCAGCTTAGTGGAGGGAGACACCGGGGAGCTGTTTTTT. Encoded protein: CASSLVEGDTGELFF.

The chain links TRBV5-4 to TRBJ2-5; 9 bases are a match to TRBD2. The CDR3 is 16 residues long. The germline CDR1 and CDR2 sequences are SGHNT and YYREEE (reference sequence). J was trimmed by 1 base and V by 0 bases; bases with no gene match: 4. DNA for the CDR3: TGTGCCAGCAGCTTGGGCGGTAGCGGGGGCCAAGAGACCCAGTACTTC. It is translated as CASSLGGSGGQETQYF.

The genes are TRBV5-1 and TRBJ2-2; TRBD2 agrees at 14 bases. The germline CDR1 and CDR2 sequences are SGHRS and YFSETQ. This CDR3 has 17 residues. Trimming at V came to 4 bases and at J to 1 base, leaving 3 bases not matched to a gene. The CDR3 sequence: CASSPGLAGGNTGELFF. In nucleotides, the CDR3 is TGCGCCAGCAGCCCCGGACTAGCGGGAGGGAACACCGGGGAGCTGTTTTTT.

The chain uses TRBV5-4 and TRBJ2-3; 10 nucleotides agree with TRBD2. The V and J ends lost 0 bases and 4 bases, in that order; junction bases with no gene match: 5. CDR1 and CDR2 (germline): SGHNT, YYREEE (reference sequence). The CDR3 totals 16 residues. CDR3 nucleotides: TGTGCCAGCAGCTTGGGAACTAGCGGGATAGCAGATACGCAGTATTTT. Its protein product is CASSLGTSGIADTQYF. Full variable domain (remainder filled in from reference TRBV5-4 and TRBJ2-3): ETGVTQSPTHLIKTRGQQVTLRCSSQSGHNTVSWYQQALGQGPQFIFQYYREEENGRGNFPPRFSGLQFPNYSSELNVNALELDDSALYLCASSLGTSGIADTQYFGPGTRLTVL.

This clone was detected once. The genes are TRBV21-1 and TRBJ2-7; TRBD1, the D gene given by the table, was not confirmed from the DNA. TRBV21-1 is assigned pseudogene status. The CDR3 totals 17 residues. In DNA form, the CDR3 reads TGTGCCAGCAGCAAAGCCGGGACAGGCTTTAGTGCCTACGAGCAGTACTTC. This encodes CASSKAGTGFSAYEQYF.

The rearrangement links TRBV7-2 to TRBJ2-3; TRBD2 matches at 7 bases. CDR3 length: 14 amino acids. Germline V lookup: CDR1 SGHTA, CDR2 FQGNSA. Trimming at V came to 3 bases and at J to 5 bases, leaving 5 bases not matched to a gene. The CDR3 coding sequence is TGTGCCAGCAGCTTCCTCAGCGGGGTAGATACGCAGTATTTT. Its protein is CASSFLSGVDTQYF.

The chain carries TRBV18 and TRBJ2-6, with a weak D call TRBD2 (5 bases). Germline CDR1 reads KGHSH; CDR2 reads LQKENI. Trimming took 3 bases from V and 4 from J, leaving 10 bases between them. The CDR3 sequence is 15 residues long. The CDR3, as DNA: TGTGCCAGCTCACCCAGTACGGGAGGGGCCAACGTCCTGACTTTC. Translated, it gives CASSPSTGGANVLTF.

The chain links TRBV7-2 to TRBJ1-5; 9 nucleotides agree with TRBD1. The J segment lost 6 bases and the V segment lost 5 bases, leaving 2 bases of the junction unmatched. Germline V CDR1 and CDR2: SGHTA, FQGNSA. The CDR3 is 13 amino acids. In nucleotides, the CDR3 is TGTGCCAGCAGCCGGGACAGGGCTCAGCCCCAGCATTTT. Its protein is CASSRDRAQPQHF. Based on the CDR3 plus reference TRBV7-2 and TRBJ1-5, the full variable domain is GAGVSQSPSNKVTEKGKDVELRCDPISGHTALYWYRQSLGQGLEFLIYFQGNSAPDKSGLPSDRFSAERTGGSVSTLTIQRTQQEDSAVYLCASSRDRAQPQHFGDGTRLSIL.

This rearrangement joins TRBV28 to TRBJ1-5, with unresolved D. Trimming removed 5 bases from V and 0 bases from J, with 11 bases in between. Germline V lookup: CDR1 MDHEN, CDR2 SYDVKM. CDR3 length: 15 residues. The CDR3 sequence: CASSNPGASNQPQHF. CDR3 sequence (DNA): TGTGCCAGCAGTAACCCGGGAGCTAGCAATCAGCCCCAGCATTTT.

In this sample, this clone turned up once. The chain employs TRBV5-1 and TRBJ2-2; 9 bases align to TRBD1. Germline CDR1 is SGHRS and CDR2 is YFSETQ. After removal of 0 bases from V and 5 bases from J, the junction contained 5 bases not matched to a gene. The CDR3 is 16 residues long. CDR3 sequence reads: CASSLAVTGGTGELFF. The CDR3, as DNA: TGCGCCAGCAGCTTGGCCGTGACAGGGGGAACCGGGGAGCTGTTTTTT.

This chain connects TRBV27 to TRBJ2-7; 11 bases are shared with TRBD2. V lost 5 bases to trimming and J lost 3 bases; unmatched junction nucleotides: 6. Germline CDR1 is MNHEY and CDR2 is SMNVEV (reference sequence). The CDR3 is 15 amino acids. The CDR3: CASSPPGLAVYEQYF. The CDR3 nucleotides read TGTGCCAGCAGTCCACCGGGACTAGCGGTCTACGAGCAGTACTTC.